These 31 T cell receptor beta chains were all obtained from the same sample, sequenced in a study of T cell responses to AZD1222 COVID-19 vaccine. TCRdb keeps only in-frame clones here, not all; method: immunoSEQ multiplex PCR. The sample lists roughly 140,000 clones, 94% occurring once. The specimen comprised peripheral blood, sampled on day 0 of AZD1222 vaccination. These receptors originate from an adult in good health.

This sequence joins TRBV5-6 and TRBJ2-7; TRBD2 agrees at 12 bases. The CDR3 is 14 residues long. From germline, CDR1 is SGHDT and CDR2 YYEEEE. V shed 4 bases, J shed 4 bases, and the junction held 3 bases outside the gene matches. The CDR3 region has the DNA TGTGCCAGCAGCCGGACTAGCGGGACATACGAGCAGTACGTC. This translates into CASSRTSGTYEQYV.

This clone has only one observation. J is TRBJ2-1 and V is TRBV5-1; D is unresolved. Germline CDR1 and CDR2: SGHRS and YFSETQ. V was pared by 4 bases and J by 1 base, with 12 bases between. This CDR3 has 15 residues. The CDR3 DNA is TGCGCCAGCAGCCCGGTGGGTCAGTCCTACAATGAGCAGTTCTTC. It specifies CASSPVGQSYNEQFF.

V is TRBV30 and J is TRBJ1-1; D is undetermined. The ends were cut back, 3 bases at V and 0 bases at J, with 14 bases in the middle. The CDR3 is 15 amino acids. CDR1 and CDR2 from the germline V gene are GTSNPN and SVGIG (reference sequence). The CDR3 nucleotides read TGTGCCTGGAGATTTGGCGGACGGATGAACACTGAAGCTTTCTTT. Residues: CAWRFGGRMNTEAFF.

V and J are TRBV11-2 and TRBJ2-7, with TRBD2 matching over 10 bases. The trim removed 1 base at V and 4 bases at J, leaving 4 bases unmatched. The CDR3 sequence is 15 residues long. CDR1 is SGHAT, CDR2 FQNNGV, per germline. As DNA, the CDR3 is TGTGCCAGCAGCTTAGGCCCTAGCGGGGGTTACGAGCAGTACGTC. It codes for CASSLGPSGGYEQYV.

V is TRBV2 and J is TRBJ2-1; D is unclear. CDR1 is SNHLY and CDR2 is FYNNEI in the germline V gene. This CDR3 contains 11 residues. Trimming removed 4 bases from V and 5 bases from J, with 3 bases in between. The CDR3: CASSANNEQFF. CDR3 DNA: TGTGCCAGCAGTGCGAACAATGAGCAGTTCTTC.

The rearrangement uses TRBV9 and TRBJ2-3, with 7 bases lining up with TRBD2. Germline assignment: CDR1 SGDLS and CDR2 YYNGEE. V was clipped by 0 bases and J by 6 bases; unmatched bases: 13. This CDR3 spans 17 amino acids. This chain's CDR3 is CASSVGLAALEGDTQYF. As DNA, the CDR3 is TGTGCCAGCAGCGTAGGTCTAGCGGCATTGGAAGGGGATACGCAGTATTTT.

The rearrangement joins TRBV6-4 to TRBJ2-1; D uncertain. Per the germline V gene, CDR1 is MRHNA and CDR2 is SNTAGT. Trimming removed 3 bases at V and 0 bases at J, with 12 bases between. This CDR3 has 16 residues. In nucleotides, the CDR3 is TGTGCCAGCAGTGAGCGAGACTTGAGCTCCTACAATGAGCAGTTCTTC. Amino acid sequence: CASSERDLSSYNEQFF.

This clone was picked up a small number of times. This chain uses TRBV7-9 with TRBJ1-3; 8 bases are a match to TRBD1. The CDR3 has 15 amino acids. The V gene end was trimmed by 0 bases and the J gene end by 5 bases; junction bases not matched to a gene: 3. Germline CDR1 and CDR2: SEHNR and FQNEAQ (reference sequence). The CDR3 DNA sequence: TGTGCCAGCAGCTTAGCGGCAGGGGGCCGAAACACCATATATTTT. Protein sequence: CASSLAAGGRNTIYF.

This CDR3 reads CASSRLKETYEQYV. The CDR3 coding sequence is TGTGCCAGCAGCCGTTTAAAAGAGACCTACGAGCAGTACGTC. This chain links TRBV7-9 with TRBJ2-7; D gene ambiguous. The CDR3 loop spans 14 amino acids. The V gene lost 5 bases and the J gene lost 2 bases, with 13 bases spanning the gap. Per the germline V gene, CDR1 is SEHNR and CDR2 is FQNEAQ (reference sequence).

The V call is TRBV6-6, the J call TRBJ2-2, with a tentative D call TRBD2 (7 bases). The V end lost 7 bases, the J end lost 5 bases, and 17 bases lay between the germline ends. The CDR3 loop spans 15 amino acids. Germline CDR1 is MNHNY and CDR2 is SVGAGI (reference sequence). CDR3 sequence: CASKGGALRTGELFF. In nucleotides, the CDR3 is TGTGCCAGCAAGGGGGGGGCCTTAAGAACCGGGGAGCTGTTTTTT.

The CDR3 nucleotides are TGTGCCAGCAGGGTAGAGGGGTCACCCCTCCACTTT. Its protein is CASRVEGSPLHF. The chain has TRBV5-6 and TRBJ1-6; D is perhaps TRBD1 (5 bases). The V and J ends lost 5 bases and 10 bases respectively, with 10 bases between them. The germline V gene has CDR1 SGHDT and CDR2 YYEEEE. CDR3 length: 12 amino acids.

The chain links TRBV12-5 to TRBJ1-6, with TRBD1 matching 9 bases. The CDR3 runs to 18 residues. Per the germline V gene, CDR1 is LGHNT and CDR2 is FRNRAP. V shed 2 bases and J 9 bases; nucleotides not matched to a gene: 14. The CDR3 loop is CASGLRDRVSIGGSPLHF. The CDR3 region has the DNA TGTGCTAGTGGTTTGAGGGACAGGGTTTCGATAGGAGGTTCACCCCTCCACTTT. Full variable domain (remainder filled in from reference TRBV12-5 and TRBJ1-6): DARVTQTPRHKVTEMGQEVTMRCQPILGHNTVFWYRQTMMQGLELLAYFRNRAPLDDSGMPKDRFSAEMPDATLATLKIQPSEPRDSAVYFCASGLRDRVSIGGSPLHFGNGTRLTVT.

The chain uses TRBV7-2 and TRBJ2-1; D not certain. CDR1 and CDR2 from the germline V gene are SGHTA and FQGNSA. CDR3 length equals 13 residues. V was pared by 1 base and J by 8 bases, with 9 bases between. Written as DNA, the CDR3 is TGTGCCAGCAGCTTAGGAGTGGGGTATGAGCAGTTCTTC. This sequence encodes CASSLGVGYEQFF.

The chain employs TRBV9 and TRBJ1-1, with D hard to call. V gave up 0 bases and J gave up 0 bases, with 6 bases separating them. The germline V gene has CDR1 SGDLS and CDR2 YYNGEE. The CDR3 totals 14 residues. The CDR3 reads CASSVGLLNTEAFF. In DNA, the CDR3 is TGTGCCAGCAGCGTAGGACTCTTGAACACTGAAGCTTTCTTT.

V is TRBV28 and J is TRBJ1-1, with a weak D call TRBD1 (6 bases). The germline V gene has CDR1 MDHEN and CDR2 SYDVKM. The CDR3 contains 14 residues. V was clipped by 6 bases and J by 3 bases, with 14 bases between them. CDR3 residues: CASSPRGGHTEAFF. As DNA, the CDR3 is TGTGCCAGCAGCCCGAGGGGGGGTCACACTGAAGCTTTCTTT.

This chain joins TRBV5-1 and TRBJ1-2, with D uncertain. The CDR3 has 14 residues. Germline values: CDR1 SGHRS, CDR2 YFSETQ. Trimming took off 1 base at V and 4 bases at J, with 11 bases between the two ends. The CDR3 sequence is CASSLTQSLYGYTF. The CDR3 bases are TGCGCCAGCAGCTTGACTCAGTCCCTCTATGGCTACACCTTC. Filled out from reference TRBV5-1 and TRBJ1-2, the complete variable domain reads KAGVTQTPRYLIKTRGQQVTLSCSPISGHRSVSWYQQTPGQGLQFLFEYFSETQRNKGNFPGRFSGRQFSNSRSEMNVSTLELGDSALYLCASSLTQSLYGYTFGSGTRLTVV.

CDR3 in DNA: TGTGCCAGTAGTGAGGCAGGGGGTAAGATGAACACTGAAGCTTTCTTT. This sequence encodes CASSEAGGKMNTEAFF. This rearrangement joins TRBV19 to TRBJ1-1; 7 bases agree with TRBD1. With 5 bases clipped from V and 0 bases from J, the junction kept 9 bases outside the gene matches. Germline V lookup: CDR1 LNHDA, CDR2 SQIVND (reference sequence). CDR3 length: 16 residues.

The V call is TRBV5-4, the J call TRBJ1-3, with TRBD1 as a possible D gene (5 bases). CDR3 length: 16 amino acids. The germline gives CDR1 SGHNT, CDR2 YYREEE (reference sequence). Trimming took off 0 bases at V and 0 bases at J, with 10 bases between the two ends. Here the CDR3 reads CASSLGGIRSGNTIYF. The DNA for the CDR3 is TGTGCCAGCAGCTTGGGGGGGATTCGCTCTGGAAACACCATATATTTT.

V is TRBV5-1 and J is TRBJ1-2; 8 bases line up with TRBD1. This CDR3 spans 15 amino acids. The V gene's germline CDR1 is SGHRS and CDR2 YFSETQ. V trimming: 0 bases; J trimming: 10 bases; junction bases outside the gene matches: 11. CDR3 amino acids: CASSLDRGVLTIYTF. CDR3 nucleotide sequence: TGCGCCAGCAGCTTGGACAGGGGGGTCCTCACAATCTACACCTTC.

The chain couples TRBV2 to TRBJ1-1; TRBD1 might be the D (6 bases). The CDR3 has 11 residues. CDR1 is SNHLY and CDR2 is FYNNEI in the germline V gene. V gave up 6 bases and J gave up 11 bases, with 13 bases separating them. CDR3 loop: CASRGGPEAFF. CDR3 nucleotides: TGTGCCAGCAGGGGGGGGCCAGAGGCTTTCTTT.

CDR3 sequence reads: CAISGENRNYGYTF. The CDR3, as DNA: TGTGCCATCAGTGGCGAGAATAGGAACTATGGCTACACCTTC. The V and J genes are TRBV10-3 and TRBJ1-2; no clear D. Trimming pared 4 bases from V and 2 bases from J, leaving 11 bases between. The germline CDR1 and CDR2 sequences are ENHRY and SYGVKD. CDR3 length: 14 amino acids.

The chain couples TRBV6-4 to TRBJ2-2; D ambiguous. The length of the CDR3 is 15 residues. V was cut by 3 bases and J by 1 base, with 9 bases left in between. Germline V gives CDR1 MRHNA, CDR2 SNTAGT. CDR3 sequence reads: CASSDLERNTGELFF. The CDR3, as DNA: TGTGCCAGCAGTGATCTTGAGAGGAACACCGGGGAGCTGTTTTTT.

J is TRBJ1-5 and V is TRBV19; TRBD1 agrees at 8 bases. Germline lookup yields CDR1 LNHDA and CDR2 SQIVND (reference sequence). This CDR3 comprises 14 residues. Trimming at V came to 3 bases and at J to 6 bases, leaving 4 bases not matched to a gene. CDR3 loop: CASSITGGLQPQHF. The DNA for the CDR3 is TGTGCCAGTAGTATTACAGGGGGACTTCAGCCCCAGCATTTT.

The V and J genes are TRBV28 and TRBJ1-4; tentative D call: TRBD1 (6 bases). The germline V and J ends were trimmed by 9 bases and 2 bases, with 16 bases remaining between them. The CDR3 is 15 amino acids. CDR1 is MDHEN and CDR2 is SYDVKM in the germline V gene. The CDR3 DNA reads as TGTGCCAGAGACAATCGGGGGGCGACTAATGAAAAACTGTTTTTT. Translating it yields CARDNRGATNEKLFF.

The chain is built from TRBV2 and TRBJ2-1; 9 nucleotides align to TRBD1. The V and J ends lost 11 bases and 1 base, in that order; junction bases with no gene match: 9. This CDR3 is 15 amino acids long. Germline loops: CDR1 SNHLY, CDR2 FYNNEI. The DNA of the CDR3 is TGTGCCTTCTCGGGGACAGGGAAGTCCTACAATGAGCAGTTCTTC. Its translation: CAFSGTGKSYNEQFF.

CDR3 coding DNA: TGTGCCAGCAGTTTATCGGGCGGCACTGAAGCTTTCTTT. Translating it yields CASSLSGGTEAFF. The rearrangement links TRBV6-5 to TRBJ1-1; D is unresolved. CDR3 length equals 13 residues. Germline V gene data show CDR1 as MNHEY and CDR2 as SVGAGI. V was clipped by 4 bases and J by 4 bases, with 10 bases between them.

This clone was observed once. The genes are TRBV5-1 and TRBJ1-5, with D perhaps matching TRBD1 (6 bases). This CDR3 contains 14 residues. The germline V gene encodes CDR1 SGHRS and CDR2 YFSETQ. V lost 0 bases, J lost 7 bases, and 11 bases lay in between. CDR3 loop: CASSLGGQGQPQHF. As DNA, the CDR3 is TGCGCCAGCAGCTTGGGGGGGCAGGGACAGCCCCAGCATTTT.

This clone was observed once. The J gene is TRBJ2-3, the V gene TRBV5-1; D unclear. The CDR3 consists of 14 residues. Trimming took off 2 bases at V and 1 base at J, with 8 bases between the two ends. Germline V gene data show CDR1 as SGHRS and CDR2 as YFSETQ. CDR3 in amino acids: CASSFAPGTDTQYF. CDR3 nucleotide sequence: TGCGCCAGCAGCTTCGCCCCGGGCACAGATACGCAGTATTTT.

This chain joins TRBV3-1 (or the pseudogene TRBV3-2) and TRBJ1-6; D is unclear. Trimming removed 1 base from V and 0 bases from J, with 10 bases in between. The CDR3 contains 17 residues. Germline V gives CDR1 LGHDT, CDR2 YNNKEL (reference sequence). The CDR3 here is CASSQVARSSYNSPLHF. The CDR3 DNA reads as TGTGCCAGCAGCCAAGTAGCCCGCAGCTCCTATAATTCACCCCTCCACTTT.

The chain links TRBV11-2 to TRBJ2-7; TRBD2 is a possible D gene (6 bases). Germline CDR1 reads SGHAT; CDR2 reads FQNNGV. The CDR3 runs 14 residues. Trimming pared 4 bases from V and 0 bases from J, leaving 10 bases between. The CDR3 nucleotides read TGTGCCAGCAGCTACGGGACTTTCTCCTACGAGCAGTACGTC. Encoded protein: CASSYGTFSYEQYV.

CDR3 protein: CASSLASVGFGETQYF. The CDR3 nucleotides are TGTGCCAGCAGCTTAGCTAGCGTGGGATTCGGGGAGACCCAGTACTTC. This chain uses TRBV13 with TRBJ2-5; a possible D gene is TRBD2 (6 bases). Germline loops: CDR1 PRHDT, CDR2 FYEKMQ (reference sequence). The V end was cut by 1 base, the J end by 5 bases, with 17 bases between. The CDR3 spans 16 residues.